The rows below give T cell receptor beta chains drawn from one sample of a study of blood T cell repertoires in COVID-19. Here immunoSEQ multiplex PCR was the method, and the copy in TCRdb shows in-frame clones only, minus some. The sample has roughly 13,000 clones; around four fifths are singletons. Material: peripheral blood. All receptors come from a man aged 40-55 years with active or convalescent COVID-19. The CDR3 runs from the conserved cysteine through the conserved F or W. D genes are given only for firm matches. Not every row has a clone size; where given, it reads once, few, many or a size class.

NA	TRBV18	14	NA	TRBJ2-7	TGTGCCAGCTCAACCCCAACGAGGATGGGCGAGCAGTACTTC	CASSTPTRMGEQYF
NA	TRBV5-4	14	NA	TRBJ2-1	TGTGCCAGCAGCTTGGTTACCTCAGGGAATGAGCAGTTCTTC	CASSLVTSGNEQFF
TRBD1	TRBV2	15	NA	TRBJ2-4	TGTGCCAGCAGTGAGACCCGGGACAGGGGACACATTCAGTACTTC	CASSETRDRGHIQYF
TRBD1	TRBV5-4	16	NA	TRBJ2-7	TGTGCCAGCAGCTTGGGAGGGGACAGGATCTTCTACGAGCAGTACTTC	CASSLGGDRIFYEQYF
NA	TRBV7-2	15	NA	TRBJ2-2	TGTGCCAGCAGCCTCCAGGGTCTGGGCACCGGGGAGCTGTTTTTT	CASSLQGLGTGELFF
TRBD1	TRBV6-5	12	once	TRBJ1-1	TGTGCCAGCCGGACAGGGGGGGTGTCGGCTTTCTTT	CASRTGGVSAFF
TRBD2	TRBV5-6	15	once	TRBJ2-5	TGTGCCAGCAGCTCCATAGCGGGGGGCGGCGAGACCCAGTACTTC	CASSSIAGGGETQYF
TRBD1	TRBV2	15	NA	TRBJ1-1	TGTGCCAGCAGTGCTCGACAGGGGAGGAACACTGAAGCTTTCTTT	CASSARQGRNTEAFF
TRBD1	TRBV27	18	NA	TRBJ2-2	TGTGCCAGCAGTTTATCCTCGACGGGACAGGGACGTTTCCGGGAGCTGTTTTTT	CASSLSSTGQGRFRELFF
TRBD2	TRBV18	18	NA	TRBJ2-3	TGTGCCAGCTCACCATCCCCCCCCGCGGGGGACCACACAGATACGCAGTATTTT	CASSPSPPAGDHTDTQYF
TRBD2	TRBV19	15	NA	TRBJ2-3	TGTGCCAGTAGTATAGATGGGGGGGACACAGATACGCAGTATTTT	CASSIDGGDTDTQYF
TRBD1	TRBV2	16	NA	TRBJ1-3	TGTGCCAGCAGACGGACAGGGCCCTTCTCTGGAAACACCATATATTTT	CASRRTGPFSGNTIYF
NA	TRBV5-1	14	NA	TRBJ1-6	TGCGCCAGCAGCTTGGGAGAAATAAGTTCACCCCTCCACTTT	CASSLGEISSPLHF
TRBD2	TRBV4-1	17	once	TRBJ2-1	TGCGCCAGCAGCCCACCCGTAAGCGGGGGGGCCAGAAATGAGCAGTTCTTC	CASSPPVSGGARNEQFF
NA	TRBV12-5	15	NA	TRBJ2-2	TGTGCTAGTGGTTTAGAGGGACACTTCACCGGGGAGCTGTTTTTT	CASGLEGHFTGELFF
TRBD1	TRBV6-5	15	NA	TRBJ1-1	TGTGCCAGCAGCCCGGGGGACAGGGTTACCACTGAAGCTTTCTTT	CASSPGDRVTTEAFF
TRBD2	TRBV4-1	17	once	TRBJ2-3	TGCGCCAGCAGCCAATCGACGGGGGGGGAGAGCACAGATACGCAGTATTTT	CASSQSTGGESTDTQYF
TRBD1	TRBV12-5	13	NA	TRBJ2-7	TGTGCTAGTGGTTTAGGGGGCGTCTACGAGCAGTACTTC	CASGLGGVYEQYF
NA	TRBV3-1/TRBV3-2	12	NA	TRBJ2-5	TGTGCCAGCAGCCAAACAACAGGGACCCAGTACTTC	CASSQTTGTQYF
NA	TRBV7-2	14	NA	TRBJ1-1	TGTGCCAGCAGCTTAGCAGGGGAAATTACTGAAGCTTTCTTT	CASSLAGEITEAFF
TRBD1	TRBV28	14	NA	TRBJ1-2	TGTGCCAGCAGTTTGCCGACAGGGGCGAATGGCTACACCTTC	CASSLPTGANGYTF
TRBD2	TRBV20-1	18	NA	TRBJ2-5	TGCAGTGCTAGTACCCTCCGGAGTAGCGGGGGGGAACAAGAGACCCAGTACTTC	CSASTLRSSGGEQETQYF
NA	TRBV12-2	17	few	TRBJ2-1	TGTGCAAGTCGCTTAGAGCCTAGCGGGGGTCCGGGGAATGAGCAGTTCTTC	CASRLEPSGGPGNEQFF
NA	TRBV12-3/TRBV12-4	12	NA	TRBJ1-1	TGTGCCTCCTCCGGGATGAACACTGAAGCTTTCTTT	CASSGMNTEAFF
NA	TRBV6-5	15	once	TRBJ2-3	TGTGCCAGCAGTTACGGGGGGGCTAGGGCAGATACGCAGTATTTT	CASSYGGARADTQYF
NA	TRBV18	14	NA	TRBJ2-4	TGTGCCAGCTCACCAGACAGATCCCAAAACATTCAGTACTTC	CASSPDRSQNIQYF
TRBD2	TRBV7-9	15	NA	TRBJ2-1	TGTGCCAGCAGCTTCCGGGGGGGATCCTACAATGAGCAGTTCTTC	CASSFRGGSYNEQFF
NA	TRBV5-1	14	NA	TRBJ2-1	TGCGCCAGCAGCTCGAGAGGAACGGACAATGAGCAGTTCTTC	CASSSRGTDNEQFF
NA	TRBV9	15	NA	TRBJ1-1	TGTGCCAGCAGCGTAGATGGTGGGCGGGGAACTGAAGCTTTCTTT	CASSVDGGRGTEAFF
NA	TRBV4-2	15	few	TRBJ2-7	TGTGCCAGCAGCCAAGGACTAACCAGCTCCTACGAGCAGTACTTC	CASSQGLTSSYEQYF
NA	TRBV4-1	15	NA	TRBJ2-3	TGCGCCAGCAGCCCTAGACTAGTTACCGACGATACGCAGTATTTT	CASSPRLVTDDTQYF
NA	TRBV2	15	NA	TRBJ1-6	TGTGCCAGCAGTGACTCGGCAGTTCTAGGTTCACCCCTCCACTTT	CASSDSAVLGSPLHF
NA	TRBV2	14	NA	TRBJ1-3	TGTGCCAGCACTCCACTAGGGAGTGGAAACACCATATATTTT	CASTPLGSGNTIYF
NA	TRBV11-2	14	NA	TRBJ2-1	TGTGCCAGCAGCTTAAGCTCGAACGTCGATGAGCAGTTCTTC	CASSLSSNVDEQFF
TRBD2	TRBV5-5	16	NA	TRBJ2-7	TGTGCCAGCAGCTCCTCGAGGGAGCGGGGGCAATACGAGCAGTACTTC	CASSSSRERGQYEQYF
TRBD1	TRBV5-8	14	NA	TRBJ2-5	TGTGCCAGCAGCTTGTGGGACAGGGAAGAGACCCAGTACTTC	CASSLWDREETQYF
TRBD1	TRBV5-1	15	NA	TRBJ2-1	TGCGCCAGCAGCCCACCGGGACAGGGTGTCAATGAGCAGTTCTTC	CASSPPGQGVNEQFF
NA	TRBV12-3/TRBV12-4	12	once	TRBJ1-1	TGTGCCAGCGGGACAACCGCGGCTGAAGCTTTCTTT	CASGTTAAEAFF
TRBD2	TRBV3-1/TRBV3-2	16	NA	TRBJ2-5	TGTGCCAGCAGCCGGCTAGCGGGGGGGGATCAAGAGACCCAGTACTTC	CASSRLAGGDQETQYF
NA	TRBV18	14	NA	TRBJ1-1	TGTGCCAGCTCACTGCGGGCTGGAGGGGATGAAGCTTTCTTT	CASSLRAGGDEAFF
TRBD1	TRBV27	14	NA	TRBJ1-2	TGTGCCAGCAGTTTATCATATGACAGGGGAGGCTACACCTTC	CASSLSYDRGGYTF
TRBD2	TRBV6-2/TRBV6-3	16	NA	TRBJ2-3	TGTGCCAGCAGCCCCCCGGGACTAGCGGGGGGGGAGACGCAGTATTTT	CASSPPGLAGGETQYF